A selection of T cell receptor beta chains follows, all from one sample in a study of blood T cell repertoires in COVID-19. Measured with immunoSEQ multiplex PCR; TCRdb has only the in-frame clones, and not every one. The sample includes about 100,000 clones, 80% to 90% of them seen just once. The sample consisted of peripheral blood. These receptor sequences come from an elderly man with acute or convalescent COVID-19. Both conserved end residues are part of each CDR3. Fields, in order: clone size, V gene, D gene, J gene, CDR3 DNA, CDR3 protein. D genes are given only for firm matches. The size field is filled for only some rows; it gives once, few, many or a size class.

size: -
V: TRBV19
D: TRBD1
J: TRBJ1-1
DNA: TGTGCCAGTATGGACAGGGGTGAAGCTTTCTTT
CDR3: CASMDRGEAFF

size: -
V: TRBV27
D: TRBD2
J: TRBJ2-7
DNA: TGTGCCAGCAGTCCTAGCGGCGGTCCCTACGAGCAGTACTTC
CDR3: CASSPSGGPYEQYF

size: -
V: TRBV27
D: -
J: TRBJ2-7
DNA: TGTGCCAGCAGTTTAATTTTCGGGAGAGAGCAGTACTTC
CDR3: CASSLIFGREQYF

size: -
V: TRBV6-5
D: -
J: TRBJ1-2
DNA: TGTGCCAGCAGTTACTCTGTCCCGGGTAGCTACACCTTC
CDR3: CASSYSVPGSYTF

size: once
V: TRBV2
D: TRBD1
J: TRBJ2-5
DNA: TGTGCCAGCACAACGGGACAGGGCCAAGCGCAAGAGACCCAGTACTTC
CDR3: CASTTGQGQAQETQYF

size: once
V: TRBV2
D: TRBD1
J: TRBJ1-5
DNA: TGTGCCAGCAGGGGACAGGGGTTGACGCCCCAGCATTTT
CDR3: CASRGQGLTPQHF

size: -
V: TRBV7-2
D: TRBD2
J: TRBJ2-3
DNA: TGTGCCAGCAGCTTAGAACTGGCGGGAGCTTCAGATACGCAGTATTTT
CDR3: CASSLELAGASDTQYF

size: -
V: TRBV27
D: TRBD1
J: TRBJ2-7
DNA: TGTGCCAGCAGTTTATCGGGGTGGGCCGGGACAGGGAGGTTTGTGGTCTACGAGCAGTACTTC
CDR3: CASSLSGWAGTGRFVVYEQYF

size: -
V: TRBV5-5
D: TRBD1
J: TRBJ2-5
DNA: TGTGCCAGCAGCCCCGGGACAGGGAAGAAGACCCAGTACTTC
CDR3: CASSPGTGKKTQYF

size: -
V: TRBV7-8
D: TRBD1
J: TRBJ2-1
DNA: TGTGCCAGCAGCTCAAGGGGGACAGTAAACAATGAGCAGTTCTTC
CDR3: CASSSRGTVNNEQFF

size: -
V: TRBV29-1
D: TRBD2
J: TRBJ2-1
DNA: TGCAGCGTCAACCTGCGGGTAGCGGGAGTCAATGAGCAGTTCTTC
CDR3: CSVNLRVAGVNEQFF

size: -
V: TRBV7-2
D: TRBD2
J: TRBJ2-1
DNA: TGTGCCAGCAGCTCCACTAGCGGGAGTAGTCGGGGTGAGCAGTTCTTC
CDR3: CASSSTSGSSRGEQFF

size: -
V: TRBV11-2
D: -
J: TRBJ2-5
DNA: TGTGCCAGCAGCTTCCCGTACCAAGAGACCCAGTACTTC
CDR3: CASSFPYQETQYF

size: -
V: TRBV2
D: -
J: TRBJ2-7
DNA: TGTGCCACCGCGACAGTTTCCTACGAGCAGTACTTC
CDR3: CATATVSYEQYF

size: -
V: TRBV7-2
D: -
J: TRBJ2-5
DNA: TGTGCCAGCAGCCGGTCTCAAGAGACCCAGTACTTC
CDR3: CASSRSQETQYF

size: -
V: TRBV4-1
D: TRBD2
J: TRBJ2-3
DNA: TGCGCCAGCAGCCGGAAACTAGCGGGCGACACAGATACGCAGTATTTT
CDR3: CASSRKLAGDTDTQYF

size: -
V: TRBV3-1/TRBV3-2
D: -
J: TRBJ2-3
DNA: TGTGCCAGCAGCCTAAGACTCCGATCTCGTCGGTATTTT
CDR3: CASSLRLRSRRYF

size: -
V: TRBV27
D: -
J: TRBJ2-7
DNA: TGTGCCAGCAGTTCCCTCTCCTACGAGCAGTACTTC
CDR3: CASSSLSYEQYF

size: -
V: TRBV28
D: TRBD1
J: TRBJ1-4
DNA: TGTGCCAGCAGTTTTTGGGGGGCAGGGGGGTTTAATGAAAAACTGTTTTTT
CDR3: CASSFWGAGGFNEKLFF

size: -
V: TRBV7-3
D: TRBD2
J: TRBJ2-1
DNA: TGTGCCAGCAGCCCCGGGACTAGCGGGAGCAATGAGCAGTTCTTC
CDR3: CASSPGTSGSNEQFF

size: -
V: TRBV3-1/TRBV3-2
D: TRBD1
J: TRBJ2-3
DNA: TGTGCCAGCCAGACAGGGTCCACGGACACAGATACGCAGTATTTT
CDR3: CASQTGSTDTDTQYF

size: once
V: TRBV25-1
D: TRBD2
J: TRBJ2-5
DNA: TGTGCCAGCCTGGGCCCGGGGGGAGTAGGAACCCAGTACTTC
CDR3: CASLGPGGVGTQYF

size: -
V: TRBV5-4
D: -
J: TRBJ1-2
DNA: TGTGCCAGCAGCTTGGACAGCCTCTATGGCTACACCTTC
CDR3: CASSLDSLYGYTF

size: -
V: TRBV3-1/TRBV3-2
D: TRBD2
J: TRBJ2-1
DNA: TGTGCCAGCAGCCCAGCGGGAGGATGGTTCGTCAATGAGCAGTTCTTC
CDR3: CASSPAGGWFVNEQFF

size: -
V: TRBV13
D: TRBD1
J: TRBJ2-2
DNA: TGTGCCAGCAGCTTAGCCACGTCTGGGACAGTCACCGGGGAGCTGTTTTTT
CDR3: CASSLATSGTVTGELFF

size: -
V: TRBV11-1
D: -
J: TRBJ2-7
DNA: TGTGCCAGCAGCTTTAGGGGCCTAACCTACGAGCAGTACTTC
CDR3: CASSFRGLTYEQYF

size: -
V: TRBV7-6
D: TRBD2
J: TRBJ2-5
DNA: TGTGCCAGCAGCCCGGGACTAGAGAGGGCCCAAGAGACCCAGTACTTC
CDR3: CASSPGLERAQETQYF

size: -
V: TRBV19
D: TRBD1
J: TRBJ1-6
DNA: TGTGCCAGTAGTACCGGGACAGCTGATTCACCCCTCCACTTT
CDR3: CASSTGTADSPLHF